The source of this TCR beta chain is a study of Tregs in tolerant kidney transplant recipients. The germline V gene encodes CDR1 MRHNA and CDR2 SNTAGT. The CDR3 contains 13 residues. Trimming shortened V by 0 bases and J by 0 bases, and 2 bases separated the two germline ends. This clone was found once. Clones were sequenced by immunoSEQ multiplex PCR, and TCRdb holds only the in-frame ones, with some missing. The data hold roughly 250,000 clones, with about four fifths observed a single time. The chain uses TRBV6-4 and TRBJ1-1, with D unresolved. Material for sequencing was CD4+ T cells from blood. The sequence came from a human donor in good health. CDR3 sequence reads: CASSDSLNTEAFF. In nucleotides, the CDR3 is TGTGCCAGCAGTGACTCGTTGAACACTGAAGCTTTCTTT.